Sequencing of this T cell receptor (beta chain) was carried out in a study of control samples from healthy donors and cancer patients. Data came from immunoSEQ multiplex PCR; TCRdb stores just in-frame clones and leaves some out. The repertoire consists of fewer than 95,000 clones, with around 92% occurring once and the leading ten covering 15% to 18%. CDR3 length: 15 residues. The V gene's germline CDR1 is SGHRS and CDR2 YFSETQ. About this clone: Mismatch with germline at one junction end may stem from a read error.

The clonotype originates from a man between 25 and 39 years old in good health. The sample comprised blood. The chain uses TRBV5-1 and TRBJ2-5, with no clear D. In DNA form, the CDR3 reads TGCGCCAGCACTCGGGCAGCCAGCCCCCAAGAGGCCCAGTACTTC. Amino acid sequence: CASTRAASPQEAQYF.